This T cell receptor (beta chain) was identified in a study of OX40 agonist ivuxolimab in advanced cancers. Study details: Ivuxolimab was administered intravenously to patients at 0.01 to 10 mg/kg every 2 weeks. Having had anti-PD-1, anti-PD-L1 or anti-CTLA-4 therapy before was allowed, and over 35% had some.

The CDR3 spans 11 residues. Germline V gene sequence: CDR1 SGHDN, CDR2 FVKESK. The V and J ends lost 3 bases and 8 bases respectively, with 4 bases between them. Measured with immunoSEQ multiplex PCR; TCRdb has only the in-frame clones, and not every one. In the table there are fewer than 90,000 clones, about 85% of which are singletons. The receptor was derived from an adult with an advanced solid tumor such as melanoma, head and neck, liver or kidney cancer. The sequenced sample was CD4+ or CD8+ T cells sorted from blood, obtained in a trial of the OX40 agonist ivuxolimab. The J gene is TRBJ2-2, the V gene TRBV14; D call uncertain. The CDR3 is CASSHKGELFF. CDR3 nucleotides: TGTGCCAGCAGCCATAAGGGGGAGCTGTTTTTT.